These 29 T cell receptor beta chains were sequenced from one sample in a study of blood T cell repertoires in COVID-19. This table comes from immunoSEQ multiplex PCR, and its TCRdb copy is limited to in-frame clones, with some not included. The repertoire has 70,000 to 80,000 clones, 80% to 90% of them found once; the top ten carry about 15%. The sample was peripheral blood. The receptors were gathered from a man older than 75 in a cohort sampled during active COVID-19.

The CDR3 DNA sequence: TGCGCCAGCAGCCAAGAGAGAGGGGAAGCTTTCTTT. Amino acid sequence: CASSQERGEAFF. V gene TRBV4-1 combines with J gene TRBJ1-1; D not certain. Germline V gives CDR1 MGHRA, CDR2 YSYEKL. This CDR3 comprises 12 residues. Trimming cost V 0 bases and J 8 bases, with 7 bases left between them.

This clone occurred a few times. The chain links TRBV2 to TRBJ1-3; TRBD1 agrees at 7 bases. The CDR3 runs to 15 residues. Germline V gives CDR1 SNHLY, CDR2 FYNNEI. The V and J ends lost 6 bases and 4 bases, in that order; junction bases with no gene match: 9. This chain's CDR3 is CASRQGRSSGNTIYF. In nucleotides, the CDR3 is TGTGCCAGCAGACAGGGGCGGTCGTCCGGAAACACCATATATTTT. The whole variable domain, remainder taken from reference TRBV2 and TRBJ1-3, is EPEVTQTPSHQVTQMGQEVILRCVPISNHLYFYWYRQILGQKVEFLVSFYNNEISEKSEIFDDQFSVERPDGSNFTLKIRSTKLEDSAMYFCASRQGRSSGNTIYFGEGSWLTVV.

The V gene is TRBV7-9, the J gene TRBJ2-7; 14 nucleotides align to TRBD2. The CDR3 length is 16 residues. Germline CDR1 SEHNR, CDR2 FQNEAQ (reference sequence). The V and J ends lost 8 bases and 3 bases, in that order; junction bases with no gene match: 9. CDR3 protein: CASLPGLAGDYYEQYF. The CDR3 DNA follows: TGTGCCAGCCTCCCGGGACTAGCGGGGGACTACTACGAGCAGTACTTC.

The chain recombines TRBV6-5 with TRBJ2-7; 9 bases are shared with TRBD2. The CDR3 spans 14 residues. Germline V gene sequence: CDR1 MNHEY, CDR2 SVGAGI. The junction had 5 bases not matched to a gene; V was cut back by 6 bases and J by 2 bases. Written as DNA, the CDR3 is TGTGCCAGCAGCCCGGGACTAGCAGCCTACGAGCAGTACGTC. It specifies CASSPGLAAYEQYV.

This clone was seen a single time. The chain uses TRBV10-3 and TRBJ2-5; 10 bases fit TRBD2. Germline lookup yields CDR1 ENHRY and CDR2 SYGVKD. This CDR3 has 18 amino acids. V shed 0 bases and J 1 base; nucleotides not matched to a gene: 8. Here the CDR3 DNA reads TGTGCCATCAGTGAGTCAGAGCGGGGGGGCTCATTCCAAGAGACCCAGTACTTC. The encoded protein is CAISESERGGSFQETQYF.

This clone was detected once. This chain connects TRBV6-6 to TRBJ2-1; 13 nucleotides agree with TRBD2. The J segment lost 13 bases and the V segment lost 6 bases, leaving 9 bases of the junction unmatched. The CDR3 has 14 amino acids. Germline loops: CDR1 MNHNY, CDR2 SVGAGI (reference sequence). In nucleotides, the CDR3 is TGTGCCAGCAGAACTAGCGGGGGGGCCTCCTCACAGTTCTTC. Protein product: CASRTSGGASSQFF.

The V gene is TRBV6-6, the J gene TRBJ2-3; D unresolved. The CDR3 runs to 14 residues. Trimming stripped 2 bases from V and 6 bases from J, with 12 bases between. Germline V gene data show CDR1 as MNHNY and CDR2 as SVGAGI (reference sequence). CDR3 residues: CASSYGTTGDTQYF. CDR3 in DNA: TGTGCCAGCAGTTACGGCACTACCGGCGATACGCAGTATTTT.

This chain links TRBV21-1 with TRBJ2-5; the table names TRBD2, a call not compared with the DNA. TRBV21-1 corresponds to a pseudogene. The length of the CDR3 is 20 residues. The CDR3 spells CASSPRRLSQLAGGTETQYF. CDR3 in DNA: TGTGCCAGCAGCCCCCGCCGCCTCTCACAACTAGCGGGGGGTACGGAGACCCAGTACTTC.

V gene TRBV5-5 combines with J gene TRBJ2-2; 7 nucleotides agree with TRBD2. This CDR3 is built from 17 residues. Germline CDR1 and CDR2: SGHKS and YYEKEE (reference sequence). The junction had 11 bases not matched to a gene; V was cut back by 4 bases and J by 2 bases. CDR3 sequence reads: CASSPRGDWANTGELFF. The CDR3 nucleotides are TGTGCCAGCAGCCCCCGGGGGGACTGGGCCAACACCGGGGAGCTGTTTTTT.

This chain joins TRBV7-2 and TRBJ2-3, with 11 bases lining up with TRBD2. The length of the CDR3 is 16 residues. CDR1 is SGHTA and CDR2 is FQGNSA in the germline V gene. The junction had 5 bases not matched to a gene; V was cut back by 4 bases and J by 2 bases. The DNA for the CDR3 is TGTGCCAGCAGCTCACTAGCGGGGGAAATCACAGATACGCAGTATTTT. The encoded protein is CASSSLAGEITDTQYF.

V usage is TRBV15 and J usage is TRBJ2-3; TRBD2 matches 14 bases. The germline gives CDR1 LNHNV, CDR2 YYDKDF (reference sequence). Germline trimming cut 4 bases from V and 8 bases from J; bases unmatched to any gene: 8. The length of the CDR3 is 16 residues. As DNA, the CDR3 is TGTGCCACCAGCACTACTCCGGGACTAGCGGGGGCTACGCAGTATTTT. As protein: CATSTTPGLAGATQYF.

The chain employs TRBV11-2 and TRBJ2-5, with D perhaps matching TRBD2 (6 bases). The CDR3 loop spans 14 amino acids. Trimming shortened V by 5 bases and J by 5 bases, and 15 bases separated the two germline ends. Germline CDR1 is SGHAT and CDR2 is FQNNGV. The CDR3 here is CASSVSGVGETQYF. CDR3 nucleotides: TGTGCCAGCAGCGTATCGGGGGTAGGGGAGACCCAGTACTTC.

The gene calls are TRBV5-6 and TRBJ2-6; a weak D match, TRBD1 (5 bases). Germline loops: CDR1 SGHDT, CDR2 YYEEEE. Trimming took 1 base from V and 0 from J, leaving 11 bases between them. There are 17 residues in the CDR3. The CDR3 region has the DNA TGTGCCAGCAGCTTGCTGGCAGACAGCTCTGGGGCCAACGTCCTGACTTTC. Protein product: CASSLLADSSGANVLTF.

This chain links TRBV29-1 with TRBJ2-1; TRBD2 is a possible D gene (6 bases). CDR1 and CDR2 (germline): SQVTM, ANQGSEA. CDR3 length: 13 residues. The CDR3 DNA is TGCAGGGTCGCTGCGGGGCCCGGCAATGAGCAGTTCTTC. Residues: CRVAAGPGNEQFF.

The rearrangement joins TRBV28 to TRBJ2-7; TRBD2 is a possible D gene (5 bases). Germline V gives CDR1 MDHEN, CDR2 SYDVKM. V was clipped by 4 bases and J by 0 bases, with 7 bases between them. The CDR3 has 13 amino acids. CDR3 nucleotide sequence: TGTGCCAGCAGTTCCACTAGCTCCTACGAGCAGTACGTC. Translated: CASSSTSSYEQYV.

The chain employs TRBV7-2 and TRBJ2-3; 9 bases are shared with TRBD1. V lost 0 bases, J lost 5 bases, and 6 bases stayed unmatched. There are 16 residues in the CDR3. Germline V lookup: CDR1 SGHTA, CDR2 FQGNSA. CDR3 region: CASSLAPGQGIDTQYF. The CDR3 DNA sequence: TGTGCCAGCAGCTTAGCTCCAGGACAGGGGATAGATACGCAGTATTTT.

The sample holds a few counts of this clone. The genes are TRBV7-2 and TRBJ2-1, with D perhaps TRBD2 (6 bases). The CDR3 contains 15 residues. The V end lost 1 base, the J end lost 6 bases, and 13 bases lay between the germline ends. CDR1 SGHTA and CDR2 FQGNSA come from the germline V gene. CDR3 in DNA: TGTGCCAGCAGCTTAGGTTTGGTCGGGGGCAATGAGCAGTTCTTC. Its protein is CASSLGLVGGNEQFF.

This chain joins TRBV10-3 and TRBJ2-1; TRBD2 might be the D (5 bases). V gave up 10 bases and J gave up 5 bases, with 9 bases separating them. The CDR3 sequence is 11 residues long. Germline V CDR1 and CDR2: ENHRY, SYGVKD. The CDR3 loop reads CATRRDNEQFF. CDR3 sequence (DNA): TGTGCCACTCGGCGGGACAATGAGCAGTTCTTC.

The chain combines TRBV11-2 with TRBJ1-6; a weak D match, TRBD1 (5 bases). The ends were cut back, 2 bases at V and 14 bases at J, with 13 bases in the middle. Germline V gives CDR1 SGHAT, CDR2 FQNNGV. The CDR3 loop spans 13 amino acids. CDR3 loop: CASSLPGSLALHF. The CDR3 DNA is TGTGCCAGCAGCTTACCAGGGTCTCTGGCCCTCCACTTT.

The chain couples TRBV15 to TRBJ2-7, with D perhaps matching TRBD2 (6 bases). The V gene lost 0 bases and the J gene lost 6 bases, with 9 bases spanning the gap. In germline, CDR1 is LNHNV, CDR2 YYDKDF (reference sequence). CDR3 length: 13 residues. CDR3 in DNA: TGTGCCACCAGCAGAGAGGCCGGGGGCGAGCAGTACTTC. The encoded protein is CATSREAGGEQYF.

The J gene is TRBJ1-2, the V gene TRBV20-1; TRBD1 is a possible D gene (5 bases). CDR3 length: 18 residues. In germline, CDR1 is DFQATT, CDR2 SNEGSKA (reference sequence). With 3 bases removed from V and 0 bases from J, the gap between germline ends came to 23 bases. CDR3 sequence: CSASPLPGRNDPNYGYTF. In nucleotides, the CDR3 is TGCAGTGCTAGTCCCCTGCCAGGGCGCAATGATCCTAACTATGGCTACACCTTC.

The chain links TRBV6-5 to TRBJ1-1; possible D gene TRBD1, 5 bases. Germline-derived CDR1 and CDR2 are MNHEY and SVGAGI. The CDR3 spans 13 residues. The germline V and J ends were trimmed by 4 bases and 10 bases, with 16 bases remaining between them. Here the CDR3 reads CASSSPQDMVAFF. Here the CDR3 DNA reads TGTGCCAGCAGTTCTCCACAGGATATGGTAGCTTTCTTT.

V gene TRBV19 combines with J gene TRBJ2-7; tentatively, D is TRBD1 (7 bases). This CDR3 is built from 16 residues. V was clipped by 5 bases and J by 3 bases, with 20 bases between them. CDR1 and CDR2 from the germline V gene are LNHDA and SQIVND (reference sequence). In DNA form, the CDR3 reads TGTGCCAGTAGTTCCTCGCGGAGGGGGCACCTCTACGAGCAGTACTTC. This encodes CASSSSRRGHLYEQYF.

The chain employs TRBV12-5 and TRBJ1-1; the match to TRBD1 covers 9 bases. The CDR3 runs 15 residues. V gave up 6 bases and J gave up 5 bases; unmatched junction bases: 10. In germline, CDR1 is LGHNT, CDR2 FRNRAP. CDR3 protein: CASGGDRVGGTEAFF. The DNA for the CDR3 is TGTGCTAGTGGGGGGGACAGGGTAGGAGGAACTGAAGCTTTCTTT.

This chain connects TRBV2 to TRBJ1-2; 8 bases match TRBD1. Trimming removed 6 bases from V and 1 base from J; junction bases left unmatched: 7. The CDR3 totals 15 residues. Germline-derived CDR1 and CDR2 are SNHLY and FYNNEI. The CDR3, as DNA: TGTGCCAGCAGACTAGGGGACAGGCTTAACTATGGCTACACCTTC. It codes for CASRLGDRLNYGYTF.

This chain connects TRBV5-1 to TRBJ2-7, with D perhaps TRBD1 (6 bases). Trimming cost V 5 bases and J 2 bases, with 11 bases left between them. The V gene's germline CDR1 is SGHRS and CDR2 YFSETQ. This CDR3 is 13 amino acids long. The CDR3 coding sequence is TGCGCCAGCAGAAGAGGGGGAACCTACGAGCAGTACTTC. Amino acids: CASRRGGTYEQYF.

This rearrangement joins TRBV7-9 to TRBJ1-6; D gene unclear. Germline CDR1 SEHNR, CDR2 FQNEAQ (reference sequence). Trimming removed 4 bases at V and 8 bases at J, with 6 bases between. The length of the CDR3 is 12 residues. CDR3: CASSSGDSPLHF. The CDR3 coding sequence is TGTGCCAGCAGCTCGGGTGATTCACCCCTCCACTTT.

The rearrangement uses TRBV28 and TRBJ1-4, with a weak D call TRBD1 (6 bases). From germline, CDR1 is MDHEN and CDR2 SYDVKM. CDR3 length: 12 amino acids. The V end lost 6 bases, the J end lost 11 bases, and 13 bases lay between the germline ends. The CDR3 here is CASRDSGEKLFF. The CDR3 DNA sequence: TGTGCCAGCAGGGACTCAGGGGAGAAACTGTTTTTT. The entire variable domain, with the rest obtained from reference TRBV28 and TRBJ1-4, is as follows: DVKVTQSSRYLVKRTGEKVFLECVQDMDHENMFWYRQDPGLGLRLIYFSYDVKMKEKGDIPEGYSVSREKKERFSLILESASTNQTSMYLCASRDSGEKLFFGSGTQLSVL.

The V call is TRBV4-1, the J call TRBJ2-3, with 7 bases matching TRBD2. The germline gives CDR1 MGHRA, CDR2 YSYEKL. With 2 bases clipped from V and 4 bases from J, the junction kept 15 bases outside the gene matches. This CDR3 is built from 18 residues. The CDR3 coding sequence is TGCGCCAGCAGCCAACCCTCGGCGAGAGCGGGGTTGGCAGATACGCAGTATTTT. As protein: CASSQPSARAGLADTQYF.